The 9 T cell receptor beta chains reported below all come from one sample, sequenced in a study of blood T cells in healthy people across ages. The use of a sample-barcoded 5' primer and a J-beta primer mix characterized a second PCR of roughly 6 to 11 cycles. Using its own MiXCR run on the 5' RACE reads, TCRdb lists one record per CDR3 protein. The table has more than 650,000 distinct CDR3 sequences, about 24% seen once. The specimen was blood. Every receptor here comes from a man between 65 and 85 years old in good health.

The rearrangement links TRBV7-2 to TRBJ2-3; 7 positions match TRBD1. V lost 1 base, J lost 6 bases, and 10 bases stayed unmatched. CDR1 SGHTA and CDR2 FQGNSA come from the germline V gene. This CDR3 has 16 residues. The CDR3, as DNA: TGTGCCAGCAGCTTAGTTGGGACAGACTCGTGGGATACGCAGTATTTT. This sequence encodes CASSLVGTDSWDTQYF.

This clonotype has at least ten counts. The chain is built from TRBV5-5 and TRBJ1-2, with D possibly matching TRBD1 (5 bases). Trimming stripped 0 bases from V and 3 bases from J, with 12 bases between. The germline V gene has CDR1 SGHKS and CDR2 YYEKEE (reference sequence). The length of the CDR3 is 15 residues. The CDR3 region has the DNA TGTGCCAGCAGCTTGGGAGGGGTAACTGACTATGGCTACACCTTC. Translating gives CASSLGGVTDYGYTF.

The chain links TRBV19 to TRBJ1-5, with D perhaps TRBD1 (6 bases). The V gene lost 0 bases and the J gene lost 0 bases, with 21 bases spanning the gap. The CDR3 contains 20 residues. Germline CDR1 LNHDA, CDR2 SQIVND (reference sequence). The CDR3: CASSIDKLGAPSNSNQPQHF. CDR3 bases: TGTGCCAGTAGTATAGATAAGCTGGGGGCCCCGTCGAATAGCAATCAGCCCCAGCATTTT.

Details on this clonotype: A much larger clonotype is one base distant, so this may be a read error. This chain joins TRBV10-3 and TRBJ2-4; D ambiguous. CDR3 length: 16 residues. From germline, CDR1 is ENHRY and CDR2 SYGVKD. The CDR3 loop reads CAIEGVENLAKNTQYF. The CDR3 DNA reads TGTGCCATCGAAGGCGTTGAGAATTTAGCCAAAAACACTCAGTACTTC.

J is TRBJ1-1 and V is TRBV19; TRBD1 agrees at 9 bases. The CDR3 totals 14 residues. After removal of 7 bases from V and 2 bases from J, the junction contained 5 bases not matched to a gene. CDR1 is LNHDA, CDR2 SQIVND, per germline (reference sequence). The DNA of the CDR3 is TGTGCCAGTACCAAGGACAGGGGCAACACTGAAGCTTTCTTT. It translates to CASTKDRGNTEAFF.

This chain connects TRBV5-1 to TRBJ1-2, with D perhaps matching TRBD1 (6 bases). Germline values: CDR1 SGHRS, CDR2 YFSETQ. Trimming took 4 bases from V and 2 from J, leaving 12 bases between them. The CDR3 contains 14 residues. CDR3 in amino acids: CASSTRQANYGYTF. CDR3 coding DNA: TGCGCCAGCAGCACCAGACAGGCCAACTATGGCTACACCTTC.

The V gene is TRBV20-1, the J gene TRBJ2-7, with TRBD2 matching over 7 bases. Germline-derived CDR1 and CDR2 are DFQATT and SNEGSKA (reference sequence). This CDR3 spans 14 amino acids. Losses at the gene ends were 3 bases for V and 0 bases for J; bases not matched to a gene: 5. CDR3 nucleotide sequence: TGCAGTGCTAGCTTAGCGGGTCACTCCTACGAGCAGTACTTC. This encodes CSASLAGHSYEQYF.

The genes are TRBV27 and TRBJ2-7, with TRBD1 identical over 8 bases. V lost 8 bases, J lost 3 bases, and 6 bases stayed unmatched. Germline CDR1 and CDR2: MNHEY and SMNVEV (reference sequence). The CDR3 has 13 residues. The DNA of the CDR3 is TGTGCCAGCTCCAGGGGGCCCGACTACGAGCAGTACGTC. Encoded protein: CASSRGPDYEQYV.

This rearrangement joins TRBV6-1 to TRBJ1-4; D gene unclear. Trimming stripped 6 bases from V and 5 bases from J, with 19 bases between. This CDR3 has 16 amino acids. The germline gives CDR1 MNHNS, CDR2 SASEGT. Written as DNA, the CDR3 is TGTGCCAGCAGGGGCGAGCCTACAAGGAGGAATGAAAAACTGTTTTTT. It specifies CASRGEPTRRNEKLFF.